This TCR beta chain emerged from a study of shared clonotypes between healthy human individuals. About the research overall: Aged 18 to 49, the donors were a couple of women and a few men.

CDR1 SNHLY and CDR2 FYNNEI come from the germline V gene. The CDR3 loop spans 10 amino acids. V lost 6 bases and J 10 bases, leaving 9 bases between the germline ends. With respect to this clone: What it recognizes is unknown.

In the source study's methods: Junction-only immunoSEQ data arrived without quality scores, meaning filtering differed. The repertoire was sequenced with immunoSEQ multiplex PCR; TCRdb's copy has only in-frame clones and lacks some. V, J and clone size derive from that table, while D and trimming were established from the DNA sequence. The table has under 650,000 clones, less than 96% seen once. Study observations and caveats: Clonotype sharing among donors, it was expected, would be affected by sequencing depth.

This chain uses TRBV2 with TRBJ1-2; the D gene is possibly TRBD1 (6 bases). The TCR sequence derives from a woman in her 30s in good health. Sequenced input: naive CD4+ T cells sorted from blood. The subset is: CD45RA+ positively selected. The CDR3 loop reads CASRGGPYTF. CDR3 nucleotides: TGTGCCAGCAGGGGGGGCCCCTACACCTTC.